This entry is about one T cell receptor (beta chain). The antigen remains unidentified. The method was immunoSEQ multiplex PCR; TCRdb's version includes in-frame clones alone and lacks a portion of them. In the table there are about 77,000 clones, 95% to 98% of which are singletons. CDR3 size: 16 residues. The V and J ends lost 5 bases and 7 bases, in that order; junction bases with no gene match: 11. From germline, CDR1 is SEHNR and CDR2 FQNEAQ (reference sequence). CD4+CD25+CD127- Tregs, CD4+CD25- non-Tregs, CD4 and CD8 cells were sorted. This sample is drawn from a study of Tregs in tolerant kidney transplant recipients. Study background: Related graft donors supplied nonmyeloablative bone marrow transplants, and mixed chimerism was transient.

The study's findings and limits: Changing PCR primers prevented nucleotide comparison between some patients' samples. No direct test of biological reproducibility was done here.

The sequences come from CD4+ T cells from blood, collected before the transplant. The receptor was isolated from a human donor who received a combined kidney and bone marrow transplant. J is TRBJ2-2 and V is TRBV7-9; TRBD2 agrees at 9 bases. The CDR3 sequence: CASSPAVVAGVGELFF. In DNA, the CDR3 is TGTGCCAGCAGCCCCGCGGTGGTAGCGGGAGTCGGGGAGCTGTTTTTT.